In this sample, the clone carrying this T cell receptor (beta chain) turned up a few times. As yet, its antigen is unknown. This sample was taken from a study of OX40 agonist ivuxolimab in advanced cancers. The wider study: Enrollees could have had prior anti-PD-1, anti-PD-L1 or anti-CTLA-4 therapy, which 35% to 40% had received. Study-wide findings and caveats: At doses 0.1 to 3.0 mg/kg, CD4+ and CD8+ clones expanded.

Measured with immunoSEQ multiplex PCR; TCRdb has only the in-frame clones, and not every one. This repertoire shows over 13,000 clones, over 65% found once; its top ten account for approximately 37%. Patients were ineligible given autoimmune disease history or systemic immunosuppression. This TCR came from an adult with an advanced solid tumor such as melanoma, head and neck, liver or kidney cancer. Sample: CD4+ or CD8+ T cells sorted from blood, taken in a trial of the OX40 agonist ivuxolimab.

The CDR3 DNA follows: TGCGCCAGCAGCCCCTCTCCCAGGGGAGGTGAGCAGTTCTTC. Translated, it gives CASSPSPRGGEQFF. The chain joins TRBV4-1 to TRBJ2-1, with D tentatively TRBD1 or TRBD2 (6 bases each). In germline, CDR1 is MGHRA, CDR2 YSYEKL. The CDR3 is made up of 14 amino acids. The germline V and J ends were trimmed by 4 bases and 9 bases, with 16 bases remaining between them.